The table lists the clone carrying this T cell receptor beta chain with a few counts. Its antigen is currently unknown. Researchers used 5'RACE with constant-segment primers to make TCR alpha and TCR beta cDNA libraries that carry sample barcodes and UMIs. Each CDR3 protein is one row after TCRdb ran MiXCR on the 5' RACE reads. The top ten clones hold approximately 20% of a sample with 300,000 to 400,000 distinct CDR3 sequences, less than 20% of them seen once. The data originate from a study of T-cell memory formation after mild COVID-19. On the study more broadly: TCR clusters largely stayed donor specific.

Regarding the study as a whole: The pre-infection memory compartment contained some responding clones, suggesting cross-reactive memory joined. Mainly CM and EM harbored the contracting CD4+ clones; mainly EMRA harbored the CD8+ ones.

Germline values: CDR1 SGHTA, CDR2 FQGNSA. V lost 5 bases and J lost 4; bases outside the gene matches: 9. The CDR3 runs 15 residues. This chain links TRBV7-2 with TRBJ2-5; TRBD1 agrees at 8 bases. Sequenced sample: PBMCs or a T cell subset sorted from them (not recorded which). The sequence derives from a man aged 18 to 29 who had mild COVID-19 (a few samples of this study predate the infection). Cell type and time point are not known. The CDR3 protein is CASSPRTGIRETQYF. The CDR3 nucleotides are TGTGCCAGCAGCCCGCGGACAGGGATCCGAGAGACCCAGTACTTC. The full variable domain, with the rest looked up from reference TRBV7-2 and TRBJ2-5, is GAGVSQSPSNKVTEKGKDVELRCDPISGHTALYWYRQSLGQGLEFLIYFQGNSAPDKSGLPSDRFSAERTGGSVSTLTIQRTQQEDSAVYLCASSPRTGIRETQYFGPGTRLLVL.